These 2 T cell receptor beta chains were sequenced from one sample in a study of lung T cells in sarcoidosis with Löfgren's syndrome. One entry per CDR3 protein, called by TCRdb with MiXCR from the reads. The sample has approximately 20,000 distinct CDR3 sequences; about a fifth are singletons. The specimen was CD4+ T cells from PBMCs. Receptor source: a human donor with sarcoidosis (Löfgren's syndrome or another form), or a control subject (not recorded which).

In the case of this clonotype: One end of the junction fails to match germline, which may point to a read error. This chain uses TRBV6-2 or TRBV6-3 with TRBJ1-1; possible D gene TRBD1, 6 bases. CDR3 length: 15 residues. Germline lookup yields CDR1 MNHEY and CDR2 SVGEGT. CDR3 region: CASTQRGDKNAEASF. The DNA of the CDR3 is TGTGCCAGCACTCAAAGAGGGGACAAGAACGCTGAAGCTTCCTTT.

J is TRBJ2-1 and V is TRBV5-1; no firm D call. The ends were cut back, 2 bases at V and 1 base at J, with 10 bases in the middle. From germline, CDR1 is SGHRS and CDR2 YFSETQ. The CDR3 is made up of 15 amino acids. The CDR3 loop reads CASSFEQISYNEQFF. The CDR3 DNA sequence: TGCGCCAGCAGCTTCGAACAGATTTCCTACAATGAGCAGTTCTTC. Full variable domain (outside the CDR3, taken from reference TRBV5-1 and TRBJ2-1): KAGVTQTPRYLIKTRGQQVTLSCSPISGHRSVSWYQQTPGQGLQFLFEYFSETQRNKGNFPGRFSGRQFSNSRSEMNVSTLELGDSALYLCASSFEQISYNEQFFGPGTRLTVL.